This TCR beta chain emerged from a study of cytomegalovirus exposure and HLA in healthy donors. Study background: As released early, the data held some 85 million unique TCRs from HLA-typed donors.

V lost 2 bases and J 1 base, leaving 26 bases between the germline ends. The CDR3 length is 19 residues. Per germline, CDR1 GTSNPN and CDR2 SVGIG (reference sequence). The primer mix had 60 Vbeta and 13 Jbeta primers. The assay was immunoSEQ multiplex PCR, and TCRdb's table has in-frame clones only and misses some. The sample lists around 21,000 clones; around 82% were seen once. This TCR was sampled from a man between 60 and 70 years old in good health and CMV-seronegative. This chain links TRBV30 with TRBJ1-1; weak D call: TRBD1 (6 bases). The sequenced sample was PBMCs. The CDR3 loop reads CAWSPPPGTPRKKNTEAFF. CDR3 sequence (DNA): TGTGCCTGGAGTCCCCCCCCCGGGACACCCAGAAAAAAGAACACTGAAGCTTTCTTT.